The 18 T cell receptor beta chains presented below share a single source sample, sequenced in a study of T cells after yellow fever vaccination. TCRdb processed the 5' RACE reads anew with MiXCR; each CDR3 protein has one entry. The sample comprises 200,000 to 300,000 distinct CDR3 sequences, roughly 13% of which are singletons, and around 0.55% rests with the top ten. This sample comprised CD4+ T cells sorted from PBMCs, obtained 45 days after the yellow fever booster vaccination. All receptors come from a man aged 30 to 39 who received the YFV17D yellow fever vaccine.

This CDR3 reads CASSFRRAGSNRAASYNEQFF. In DNA form, the CDR3 reads TGTGCCAGCAGTTTTAGAAGGGCAGGGTCAAATAGGGCTGCTTCCTACAATGAGCAGTTCTTC. This chain connects TRBV12-3 or TRBV12-4 to TRBJ2-1, with a possible D match to TRBD1 (5 bases). The ends were cut back, 3 bases at V and 1 base at J, with 28 bases in the middle. This CDR3 is built from 21 residues.

The chain couples TRBV20-1 to TRBJ1-1; no reliable D call. V lost 3 bases, J lost 3 bases, and 20 bases lay in between. This CDR3 comprises 16 residues. Germline CDR1 is DFQATT and CDR2 is SNEGSKA (reference sequence). The CDR3 here is CSASFFRKASDTEAFF. The CDR3 DNA reads TGCAGTGCTAGCTTTTTCAGGAAGGCCTCGGACACTGAAGCTTTCTTT.

The chain couples TRBV6-1 to TRBJ2-1; TRBD2 aligns across 11 bases. The CDR3 runs 16 residues. The J segment lost 3 bases and the V segment lost 6 bases, leaving 7 bases of the junction unmatched. Looked up from germline, CDR1 is MNHNS and CDR2 is SASEGT. The CDR3 is CASSQLAGVRYNEQFF. The CDR3 DNA reads as TGTGCCAGCAGCCAACTAGCGGGAGTGCGCTACAATGAGCAGTTCTTC.

The chain employs TRBV20-1 and TRBJ1-4, with D perhaps matching TRBD1 (5 bases). Trimming removed 3 bases at V and 8 bases at J, with 13 bases between. This CDR3 is built from 13 residues. Germline V gives CDR1 DFQATT, CDR2 SNEGSKA (reference sequence). The CDR3 nucleotides read TGCAGTGCTAGCCCAGGGCAAGGGGAAAAACTGTTTTTT. This gives the protein CSASPGQGEKLFF.

The rearrangement uses TRBV6-5 and TRBJ2-2, with TRBD2 as a possible D gene (5 bases). V lost 11 bases and J 0 bases, leaving 25 bases between the germline ends. In germline, CDR1 is MNHEY, CDR2 SVGAGI. This CDR3 has 18 residues. The CDR3 sequence: CALTSKRGRRPNTGELFF. CDR3 nucleotides: TGTGCCTTGACGTCTAAGCGAGGGCGACGACCGAACACCGGGGAGCTGTTTTTT.

This clonotype was recorded only once. The CDR3 is CSAEEQGAKSPLHF. The CDR3 nucleotides read TGCAGTGCTGAAGAACAGGGGGCAAAGTCACCCCTCCACTTT. The rearrangement joins TRBV20-1 to TRBJ1-6, with TRBD1 matching 9 bases. This CDR3 region has 14 residues. The trim removed 5 bases at V and 10 bases at J, leaving 9 bases unmatched. The germline gives CDR1 DFQATT, CDR2 SNEGSKA (reference sequence).

The CDR3 coding sequence is TGCGCCAGCAGCTTGGTCGACAGCAGGGATACGCAGTATTTT. Protein product: CASSLVDSRDTQYF. This chain joins TRBV5-1 and TRBJ2-3; D perhaps matches TRBD1 (5 bases). Trimming left V 0 bases short and J 6 bases short, with 11 bases between. From germline, CDR1 is SGHRS and CDR2 YFSETQ. The CDR3 extends over 14 amino acids. The entire variable domain, with the rest obtained from reference TRBV5-1 and TRBJ2-3, is as follows: KAGVTQTPRYLIKTRGQQVTLSCSPISGHRSVSWYQQTPGQGLQFLFEYFSETQRNKGNFPGRFSGRQFSNSRSEMNVSTLELGDSALYLCASSLVDSRDTQYFGPGTRLTVL.

The chain uses TRBV6-6 and TRBJ2-1, with D unclear. CDR1 MNHNY and CDR2 SVGAGI come from the germline V gene (reference sequence). V was trimmed by 6 bases and J by 5 bases, leaving 11 bases between them. This CDR3 region has 13 residues. The CDR3 bases are TGTGCCAGCAGCCCGGGTCCCCACAATGAGCAGTTCTTC. Protein sequence: CASSPGPHNEQFF.

This clonotype came up a few times. This rearrangement joins TRBV5-1 to TRBJ2-5; no definite D call. The CDR3 consists of 13 residues. Germline CDR1 is SGHRS and CDR2 is YFSETQ. Trimming removed 4 bases from V and 5 bases from J, with 12 bases in between. The CDR3 protein is CASSPWTSETQYF. The DNA of the CDR3 is TGCGCCAGCAGCCCGTGGACGTCGGAGACCCAGTACTTC.

The chain recombines TRBV20-1 with TRBJ1-1; D is perhaps TRBD1 (5 bases). This CDR3 region has 13 residues. V was trimmed by 6 bases and J by 1 base, leaving 12 bases between them. CDR1 is DFQATT, CDR2 SNEGSKA, per germline (reference sequence). This CDR3 is CSASQDPNTEAFF. CDR3 nucleotides: TGCAGTGCCTCACAGGATCCGAACACTGAAGCTTTCTTT.

In this sample, this clonotype turned up a few times. The chain has TRBV7-2 and TRBJ2-7; D gene unclear. Per germline, CDR1 SGHTA and CDR2 FQGNSA. V lost 1 base to trimming and J lost 7 bases, with 11 bases between them. This CDR3 spans 13 amino acids. CDR3: CASSLVWGQEQYF. Here the CDR3 DNA reads TGTGCCAGCAGCTTAGTATGGGGTCAAGAGCAGTACTTC.

This clonotype was counted a few times. This chain joins TRBV7-2 and TRBJ2-5; D unclear. The CDR3 extends over 13 amino acids. V was trimmed by 5 bases and J by 5 bases, leaving 12 bases between them. Germline assignment: CDR1 SGHTA and CDR2 FQGNSA. The CDR3 nucleotides read TGTGCCAGCAGCCCAGGATATCGGGAGACCCAGTACTTC. Translating gives CASSPGYRETQYF.

This clonotype has only a few counts. The rearrangement uses TRBV6-5 and TRBJ2-1, with unresolved D. V lost 7 bases to trimming and J lost 0 bases, with 13 bases between them. The CDR3 is made up of 15 amino acids. Germline V CDR1 and CDR2: MNHEY, SVGAGI. The CDR3 here is CASTPGQSSYNEQFF. In nucleotides, the CDR3 is TGTGCCAGCACACCCGGGCAGAGCTCCTACAATGAGCAGTTCTTC.

The chain uses TRBV7-8 and TRBJ1-4; a weak D match, TRBD1 (6 bases). Trimming removed 6 bases at V and 7 bases at J, with 6 bases between. CDR1 is SGHVS and CDR2 is FQNEAQ in the germline V gene. The CDR3 spans 11 residues. The CDR3 loop is CASRDSEKLFF. In DNA, the CDR3 is TGTGCCAGCAGGGACAGTGAAAAACTGTTTTTT.

A few counts support this clonotype. This chain uses TRBV5-1 with TRBJ2-5; 9 bases are a match to TRBD2. The CDR3 runs 16 residues. Per the germline V gene, CDR1 is SGHRS and CDR2 is YFSETQ. The trim removed 4 bases at V and 5 bases at J, leaving 12 bases unmatched. The CDR3 region has the DNA TGCGCCAGCAGCCAACAGACTAGCGGTGGGGGGGAGACCCAGTACTTC. Translated, it gives CASSQQTSGGGETQYF.

This clonotype was seen a few times. The genes are TRBV10-3 and TRBJ2-6; D is perhaps TRBD1 or TRBD2 (5 bases each). From germline, CDR1 is ENHRY and CDR2 SYGVKD. The CDR3 is 15 amino acids. With 6 bases removed from V and 4 bases from J, the gap between germline ends came to 13 bases. CDR3 loop: CAISLPGDGANVLTF. The CDR3 region has the DNA TGTGCCATCAGCCTCCCCGGGGACGGGGCCAACGTCCTGACTTTC.

The J gene is TRBJ1-6, the V gene TRBV4-3; maybe TRBD1 (6 bases). Between the trimmed V and J ends, which lost 0 bases and 10 bases, there was a span of 13 bases. Germline CDR1 and CDR2: LGHNA and YSLEER. This CDR3 has 15 residues. CDR3 coding DNA: TGCGCCAGCAGCCAAGATCGAGGGGGAGGGTCACCCCTCCACTTT. It translates to CASSQDRGGGSPLHF.

The genes are TRBV28 and TRBJ2-7; D remains ambiguous. Germline loops: CDR1 MDHEN, CDR2 SYDVKM. Trimming stripped 3 bases from V and 2 bases from J, with 11 bases between. The CDR3 is 14 residues long. In DNA, the CDR3 is TGTGCCAGCAGTTTCGCCTATCCCCCCTACGAGCAGTACTTC. Amino acid sequence: CASSFAYPPYEQYF.